The present entry profiles one T cell receptor beta chain with its context. Its antigen remains unidentified. In the PCR, 60 Vbeta and 13 Jbeta primers were used. Sequencing was performed with immunoSEQ multiplex PCR; in TCRdb, only in-frame clones are kept and a portion is missing. This table has 200,000 to 250,000 clones, 77% appearing once. The data were taken from a study of cytomegalovirus exposure and HLA in healthy donors. The V end was cut by 4 bases, the J end by 2 bases, with 10 bases between. Per germline, CDR1 ENHRY and CDR2 SYGVKD. CDR3 length: 14 amino acids. General study findings and limits: A missense DCLRE1C variant was associated with V- and J-gene trimming of TCR beta chains in a later analysis, and an independent cohort replicated the association. Immune exposure information available was restricted to CMV serostatus.

Donors in the study were healthy people who gave bone marrow. Sequenced sample: PBMCs. The chain carries TRBV10-3 and TRBJ2-3, with D tentatively TRBD2 (6 bases). The source of this sequence is a woman in her sixties or seventies in good health and CMV-seropositive. The DNA for the CDR3 is TGTGCCATCAGTGTAGGAGGGGACACAGATACGCAGTATTTT. Translated: CAISVGGDTDTQYF.